This entry describes one TCR beta chain. What antigen it recognizes has not been identified. No quality values exist for individual bases; no much larger clone is one base distant. This sample was taken from a study of cytomegalovirus exposure and HLA in healthy donors (dated by TCRdb to between 2016 and 2019). About the investigation overall: According to an earlier analysis of 450 to 650 of the donors, about 170 million T cells yielded 120 million or so unique TCR beta sequences and about 300 Gb of sequence data. An early release covering about 600 HLA-typed donors comprised about 320 gigabases of sequencing data and around 86 million unique TCR sequences. The genetic ancestry cluster associated with self-reported Caucasian donors included 70% to 85% of the roughly 400 genotyped donors. The study aimed to test whether signatures of past pathogen exposure could be identified by cataloging public T cell receptors. Using immunosequencing, the study profiled T cell repertoires from approximately 700 subjects and related those repertoires to cytomegalovirus serostatus. A separate validation cohort of 100 to 150 different subjects was used in addition to the approximately 640-subject first cohort. The study combined high-throughput TCR immunosequencing, statistical association of individual TCRs with disease status, and machine learning to predict cytomegalovirus infection status. In a later analysis, previously published TCR beta repertoires from 670 or so donors were re-analyzed and high-resolution HLA genotyping was added so that TCR occurrence patterns could be studied. In the later analysis, no new phenotypic data were used to find candidate immune exposures; instead, reliance was placed on TCR beta sequences and their occurrence across donors. An earlier analysis of about 600 of the donors used high-throughput TCR beta sequencing to judge whether each TCR beta V gene segment behaved as functional or pseudogenic. Donor age, sex, ethnicity and CMV serostatus were compiled together with the repertoire data. A later genetic analysis used genome-wide SNP genotypes for 398 of the 666 donors, treating that subset as a discovery cohort. All discovery cohort repertoires had been generated using a single sequencing platform. Class I and class II HLA loci were covered by the typing at four-digit resolution. Typing coverage varied by locus: about 620-630 donors for A, B, C, DRB1 and DQB1; roughly 520 for DQA1; over 600 for DPA1; roughly 470 for DPB1. Roughly five DR-DQ haplotypes were handled as single units for association and clustering, since linkage in the cohort was strong. Among 350 to 400 genotyped donors of the cohort, an average of 235,054 unique TCR beta nucleotide sequences were sequenced per donor, roughly 18% of them non-productive.

The library was built by means of the immunoSEQ multiplex PCR assay. The multiplex PCR relied on a mix of 60 forward primers for TCR Vbeta segments and 13 reverse primers for TCR Jbeta segments. Amplification of the CDR3 region of rearranged TCR beta genes was performed with a multiplex PCR assay on genomic DNA. On the Illumina HiSeq System, the amplified TCR beta libraries were sequenced as 87-base-pair reads. The study's own analysis went as follows. Across the 670 or so repertoires, a later analysis counted approximately 75 million unique TCR beta chains, 8.5 million to 12 million of which were shared by at least two donors. Raw reads were error-corrected and collapsed into unique sequences with a nearest-neighbor algorithm that merged closely related sequences to remove PCR and sequencing errors. CDR3 sequences were aligned to IMGT reference sequences to assign V, D and J gene segments. For a sequence to be retained, a match of at least six nucleotides was required to both a V gene segment and a J gene segment. Rearrangements were classified as productive when the CDR3 lacked stop codons and remained in frame with V and J, and all other rearrangements were classified as non-productive. CDR3 was defined by IMGT convention, running from the second conserved V-encoded cysteine to the conserved J-encoded phenylalanine. The earlier analysis of some 540 of the donors excluded any sequence lacking an unambiguous match to a single V gene segment. An earlier analysis of a few hundred of the donors called V segments functional above 56.7% productive rearrangements and segregating when the between-donor standard deviation exceeded 5%. A statistical classification framework was built to diagnose cytomegalovirus status from the catalog of TCR beta chain sequences. V and J gene assignment, in a later analysis, came from comparing TCR nucleotide sequences with IMGT/GENE-DB human TR gene sequences. Using the TCRdist pipeline, a later analysis assigned CDR3 sequences along with most-parsimonious VDJ recombination scenarios. A later analysis defined each TCR beta chain by its CDR3 amino acid sequence plus V-gene family, and excluded reads lacking a unique V-gene family. As a way to deal with suspected cross-contamination and a sequencing artifact, a later analysis dropped hundreds of nucleotide sequences that were highly shared and had low generation probability. In a later analysis, a clonal expansion index was calculated for each public chain from normalized within-repertoire ranks of inferred template counts. A later analysis computed generation probabilities with a VDJ recombination model fitted to out-of-frame rearrangements, and checked the results against IGoR. Hypergeometric tests were used in a later analysis to score TCR-TCR, TCR-HLA and TCR-CMV co-occurrence, with a repertoire-size bias correction applied to the TCR pairs. A later analysis estimated false discovery rates by permuting HLA or CMV assignments 20 times. A later analysis grouped co-occurring TCRs with DBSCAN, adding TCRdist sequence similarity when clustering within HLA-allele-positive subsets. Co-occurrence clustering excluded repertoires with fewer than 30,000 or more than 120,000 public chains, plus five with anomalous nucleotide sharing. The clones in this table, taken by TCRdb from immuneACCESS, are in-frame only. Not every clone is retained; where verified, under half of the shortfall comes from an unresolved V gene, and the cause of the rest is unknown. Clone size and the V and J calls come from that table; the DNA yielded D and trimming. This sample lists about 100,000 clones; approximately 75% were detected once. The top ten clonotypes cover around 1.9% of the sample.

In total, fewer than 750 healthy bone marrow donors made up the cohort. At the time of sampling, all cohort members were nominally healthy, though unrecorded immune exposures were likely present. The donor tested CMV seronegative, placing the donor among the roughly 400 seronegative members of the cohort. A peripheral blood sample was collected from each donor, and TCR beta sequencing was performed on peripheral blood mononuclear cells. Genomic DNA was extracted from the blood cell samples with the Qiagen DNeasy Blood Extraction Kit. The germline V end is reduced by 6 bases and the J end by 6 bases; junction bases left unmatched: 10. The CDR3 contains 15 residues, cysteine and phenylalanine counted. The kept DNA is CDR3 alone, 45 bases in frame from the first base. The germline V gene encodes CDR1 MDHEN and CDR2 SYDVKM. Results the study describes overall, beyond this receptor: In a later analysis, 15,000 to 20,000 TCR beta sequences were associated with specific HLA alleles at a false discovery rate of 0.05. A cluster of highly shared sequence variants was judged likely to represent a technical artifact of the sequencing pipeline. A later analysis found that TCR association rates varied across HLA loci, with DRB1 alleles showing the most associated TCRs and HLA-C alleles the fewest. Most TCR sequences were observed very rarely across donors, whereas some public TCRs were present in many individuals. A further reported finding was that TCR beta sequences accurately predicted the HLA-A and HLA-B alleles for most subjects in the first cohort. Cytomegalovirus status was reported to be diagnosed by the classifier with high specificity and sensitivity in both the original and validation cohorts. According to a later analysis, parvovirus B19, influenza, CMV and Epstein-Barr virus appeared linked to several top co-occurrence clusters. A few of the identified cytomegalovirus-associated TCR beta chains were confirmed in vitro to be specific for cytomegalovirus antigens. Linkage disequilibrium might explain the correlated functional status among segregating V segments, but an unknown experimental factor could not be ruled out. HLA typing was unavailable for some donors at each locus, so association tests used only the typed subset. Some IMGT-functional V segments, including TRBV6-2 and TRBV6-3, could not be distinguished by the 87-base-pair reads and were therefore excluded. V-gene and J-gene trimming of TCR beta chains was associated with a missense DCLRE1C variant in a later genetic analysis, and the association was replicated in an independent cohort. Compared with equally common non-associated chains, HLA-associated TCR beta chains in a later analysis were more clonally expanded and had lower generation probabilities. In a later genetic analysis, fewer N-insertions in productive TCRs were reported among donors in an Asian-associated ancestry cluster than the roughly 710-donor mean. Broadly in line with IMGT annotations, most TCR beta V segments showed up in productive rearrangements about 87% or about 30% of the time in an earlier analysis of 450 to 750 of the donors. In the study, 150 to 200 TCR beta chains were listed as associated with cytomegalovirus. According to a later analysis, most CMV-associated TCR beta chains appeared to be HLA-restricted, and the HLA associations seemed to be driven largely by CMV exposure. Sequencing depth was assumed to be roughly uniform across donors in the presence/absence analyses, though that assumption may not hold. Assigning TCR associations to individual alleles was difficult when HLA alleles, especially DR and DQ, strongly co-occurred. The cohort was sequenced for TCR beta chains only, and without alpha or paired-chain data the features that could be detected were limited. It was suggested by the authors that the approach could potentially be generalized to other disease states and immunological phenotypes. CMV serostatus was the only immune exposure information available for the cohort. About 17 rarely observed V segments, including chromosome 9 orphons, were excluded from the earlier analysis of approximately 600 of the donors because counts were too low.

The clonotype was recovered from a woman in her thirties or forties in good health and CMV-seronegative. The specimen sequenced was PBMCs. The sequence joins TRBV28 to TRBJ1-4, with TRBD1 matching 7 junction bases. The DNA sequence reads TGTGCCAGCAGCTTACTTTCCGGACAGGATGAAAAACTGTTTTTT. Translated, this is CASSLLSGQDEKLFF.